This T cell receptor beta chain was profiled in a study of early T cells in non-severe SARS-CoV-2 infection. On the study more broadly: Whole-blood bulk RNA, unsorted, was sequenced, and chains were unpaired.

Individual cDNA molecules received unique molecular identifiers. TCRdb re-called the 5' RACE reads through MiXCR, storing one row per CDR3 protein. The data show 50,000 to 65,000 distinct CDR3 sequences, with less than 20% seen just once and roughly 9% held by the top ten. The CDR3 covers 13 residues. From germline, CDR1 is SGHTA and CDR2 FQGNSA. Trimming stripped 5 bases from V and 6 bases from J, with 11 bases between. The clonotype was recovered from an adult who was a healthcare worker with PCR-confirmed SARS-CoV-2 infection or an uninfected control (not recorded which). The material was whole blood, obtained at baseline. The V gene is TRBV7-2, the J gene TRBJ1-3, with D perhaps TRBD1 (5 bases). The CDR3 loop reads CASSPPGTNTIYF. The CDR3 DNA reads TGTGCCAGCAGCCCCCCGGGGACAAACACCATATATTTT.